This is a list of T cell receptor beta chains from one sample in a study of cytomegalovirus exposure and HLA in healthy donors. The repertoire was sequenced with immunoSEQ multiplex PCR; TCRdb's copy has only in-frame clones and lacks some. The data contain approximately 100,000 clones, 85% of them singletons. The sample consisted of PBMCs. These receptors all come from a middle-aged man in good health and CMV-seropositive. Each CDR3 is given with its conserved first and last residue. D genes are given only for firm matches. Some rows mark clone size as missing; the rest say once, few, many or name a class of expanded clone.

V gene	clone size	J gene	D gene	CDR3 protein	CDR3 DNA
TRBV4-2	-	TRBJ2-5	TRBD2	CASSQALAGQETQYF	TGTGCCAGCAGCCAAGCACTAGCGGGGCAAGAGACCCAGTACTTC
TRBV7-2	once	TRBJ2-7	-	CASSLDQGKSEQYF	TGTGCCAGCAGCTTAGACCAGGGGAAGTCCGAGCAGTACTTC
TRBV7-9	-	TRBJ1-3	TRBD1	CASSLDRGQGNTIYF	TGTGCCAGCAGCCTAGACAGGGGGCAAGGAAACACCATATATTTT
TRBV19	-	TRBJ2-6	-	CASSRPGAGANVLTF	TGTGCCTCCTCCCGTCCCGGTGCTGGGGCCAACGTCCTGACTTTC
TRBV28	-	TRBJ1-1	-	CASSPPGGGNTEAFF	TGTGCCAGCAGTCCCCCCGGGGGGGGTAACACTGAAGCTTTCTTT
TRBV5-4	few	TRBJ1-1	TRBD1	CASSQPGQLRTEAFF	TGTGCCAGCAGCCAACCGGGACAGCTAAGGACTGAAGCTTTCTTT
TRBV27	-	TRBJ2-1	-	CASGANFNEQFF	TGTGCCAGCGGGGCTAACTTCAATGAGCAGTTCTTC
TRBV5-1	-	TRBJ2-6	-	CASSLELGANVLTF	TGCGCCAGCAGCTTGGAGCTAGGGGCCAACGTCCTGACTTTC
TRBV4-1	few	TRBJ1-3	-	CASSPRRDGNTIYF	TGCGCCAGCAGCCCCCGGAGGGATGGAAACACCATATATTTT
TRBV6-1	-	TRBJ1-6	TRBD1	CASREGTGLNSPLHF	TGTGCCAGCAGGGAAGGGACAGGCCTTAATTCACCCCTCCACTTT
TRBV6-5	-	TRBJ2-5	TRBD1	CASSLTDRGRGTQYF	TGTGCCAGCAGTCTCACCGACAGGGGGCGAGGGACCCAGTACTTC
TRBV7-8	-	TRBJ2-1	-	CASSLARWGVDEQFF	TGTGCCAGCAGCTTAGCGAGGTGGGGGGTCGATGAGCAGTTCTTC
TRBV30	-	TRBJ1-5	-	CAWNLGRGDQPQHF	TGTGCCTGGAACCTTGGCAGGGGAGATCAGCCCCAGCATTTT
TRBV6-1	-	TRBJ1-1	-	CASAGLAEAFF	TGTGCCAGCGCAGGGTTGGCTGAAGCTTTCTTT
TRBV4-2	-	TRBJ2-2	TRBD1	CASSPRGLAGELFF	TGTGCCAGCAGCCCTAGGGGGCTAGCCGGGGAGCTGTTTTTT
TRBV6-6	-	TRBJ1-2	-	CASSYSVRAGGYTF	TGTGCCAGCAGTTACTCTGTGAGGGCCGGTGGCTACACCTTC
TRBV6-5	-	TRBJ2-2	TRBD1	CASRGQGQGGGELFF	TGTGCCAGCAGAGGGCAAGGACAGGGCGGCGGGGAGCTGTTTTTT
TRBV27	-	TRBJ2-7	-	CASSITGLRRIEQYF	TGTGCCAGCAGTATTACAGGGTTGCGGAGAATCGAGCAGTACTTC
TRBV19	-	TRBJ1-1	-	CASSILPDLGGTEAFF	TGTGCCAGTAGTATACTCCCGGACTTGGGTGGCACTGAAGCTTTCTTT
TRBV28	-	TRBJ2-7	-	CASMGTIYEQYF	TGTGCCAGCATGGGGACAATCTACGAGCAGTACTTC
TRBV9	-	TRBJ2-1	TRBD2	CASGGGRYNEQFF	TGTGCCAGCGGCGGGGGGCGTTACAATGAGCAGTTCTTC
TRBV28	-	TRBJ2-5	-	CASSSPYPEGTQYF	TGTGCCAGCAGTTCCCCCTATCCGGAGGGGACCCAGTACTTC
TRBV7-9	-	TRBJ1-1	-	CASSLAKQGWGTEAFF	TGTGCCAGCAGCTTGGCAAAACAGGGATGGGGCACTGAAGCTTTCTTT
TRBV19	-	TRBJ2-2	TRBD2	CASTPSGPTGELFF	TGTGCCAGTACCCCTAGCGGCCCCACCGGGGAGCTGTTTTTT
TRBV7-2	once	TRBJ2-5	-	CASSTGGAETQYF	TGTGCCAGCAGCACTGGGGGGGCGGAAACCCAGTACTTC
TRBV25-1	-	TRBJ2-5	-	CASSEARSQETQYF	TGTGCCAGCAGTGAAGCCAGGTCACAAGAGACCCAGTACTTC
TRBV6-1	-	TRBJ1-2	-	CASRAGDNYGYTF	TGTGCCAGCAGGGCAGGGGATAACTATGGCTACACCTTC
TRBV6-1	-	TRBJ1-4	-	CASSEAKGGTNEKLFF	TGTGCCAGCAGTGAAGCGAAGGGGGGGACTAATGAAAAACTGTTTTTT
TRBV18	-	TRBJ2-1	-	CASSPTNRGNEQFF	TGTGCCAGCTCACCCACCAATCGGGGCAATGAGCAGTTCTTC
TRBV6-6	-	TRBJ1-1	TRBD1	CASSYSGQGGEAFF	TGTGCCAGCAGTTACTCGGGACAGGGGGGTGAAGCTTTCTTT
TRBV6-1	-	TRBJ1-2	TRBD1	CASSPDRVEGYTF	TGTGCCAGCAGCCCCGACAGGGTGGAAGGCTACACCTTC
TRBV5-4	-	TRBJ2-7	-	CASSLGQAMTYEQYF	TGTGCCAGCAGCTTGGGGCAGGCGATGACCTACGAGCAGTACTTC
TRBV18	-	TRBJ2-7	TRBD2	CASSPISGRESPEQYF	TGTGCCAGCTCACCAATTAGTGGGCGGGAGTCCCCCGAGCAGTACTTC
TRBV29-1	-	TRBJ2-5	-	CSVTRDWGTQYF	TGCAGCGTTACCCGGGACTGGGGGACCCAGTACTTC
TRBV29-1	-	TRBJ2-7	TRBD1	CSVGTGGSSYEQYF	TGCAGCGTAGGGACAGGGGGTTCATCCTACGAGCAGTACTTC
TRBV6-5	-	TRBJ2-2	-	CASSDSYTGELFF	TGTGCCAGCAGCGACAGTTACACCGGGGAGCTGTTTTTT
TRBV7-9	-	TRBJ2-7	-	CASSQTDSYSYEQYF	TGTGCCAGCAGCCAAACCGACAGTTACTCCTACGAGCAGTACTTC
TRBV5-1	-	TRBJ2-5	TRBD2	CASSLGLAGAGETQYF	TGCGCCAGCAGCTTGGGGCTAGCGGGGGCGGGAGAGACCCAGTACTTC
TRBV11-2	-	TRBJ1-1	-	CASSSTRVAWVSFF	TGTGCCAGCAGCTCAACCCGGGTAGCTTGGGTATCTTTCTTT
TRBV7-2	few	TRBJ2-7	TRBD2	CASSLTGTSGSYEQYF	TGTGCCAGCAGCTTAACCGGGACTAGCGGTTCCTACGAGCAGTACTTC
TRBV7-9	-	TRBJ1-1	-	CASSLGGPEAFF	TGTGCCAGCAGCTTGGGGGGTCCTGAAGCTTTCTTT
TRBV10-1	-	TRBJ2-1	-	CATLPRVPPNEQFF	TGCGCCACCCTCCCCCGAGTCCCTCCCAATGAGCAGTTCTTC
TRBV10-3	-	TRBJ2-2	-	CAISEPGAGELFF	TGTGCCATCAGTGAACCAGGGGCCGGGGAGCTGTTTTTT
TRBV5-6	-	TRBJ1-2	TRBD1	CASSFSTGTGRF	TGTGCCAGCAGTTTTTCGACCGGGACAGGGCGCTTC
TRBV15	-	TRBJ1-5	-	CATSSPDQPQHF	TGTGCCACCAGCAGTCCGGATCAGCCCCAGCATTTT
TRBV18	-	TRBJ2-5	-	CASSPNRDSEYF	TGTGCCAGCTCACCTAATAGGGACTCGGAGTACTTC
TRBV6-6	-	TRBJ2-2	TRBD2	CASRGLVAGELFF	TGTGCCAGCAGAGGACTAGTGGCCGGGGAGCTGTTTTTT
TRBV18	-	TRBJ1-1	-	CASSPARQIEAFF	TGTGCCAGCTCACCAGCGCGACAGATTGAAGCTTTCTTT
TRBV13	-	TRBJ2-5	TRBD2	CASSPGGQETQYF	TGTGCCAGCAGCCCGGGAGGTCAAGAGACCCAGTACTTC
TRBV27	-	TRBJ1-1	-	CASSYTGSRTEAFF	TGTGCCAGCAGCTACACAGGGAGTCGGACTGAAGCTTTCTTT
TRBV6-5	-	TRBJ1-4	TRBD1	CASSDRGENEKLFF	TGTGCCAGCAGCGACAGGGGTGAGAATGAAAAACTGTTTTTT